This T cell receptor (beta chain) stems from a study of blood T cell repertoires in COVID-19. For the study at large: The study drew acute and convalescent COVID-19 samples from the United States, Italy and Spain. The cDNA or gDNA used as material had been derived from T cells, B-cell-depleted T cells, or PBMCs.

CDR3 length: 18 amino acids. Germline V gene sequence: CDR1 SGHRS, CDR2 YFSETQ. V shed 0 bases and J shed 2 bases, with 19 bases lying between them. Profiling relied on immunoSEQ multiplex PCR, and the TCRdb table lists in-frame clones only, not all of them. The table records under 300,000 clones, around four fifths of them present only once. The clonotype originates from an elderly man with acute or convalescent COVID-19. What was sequenced was peripheral blood. The chain combines TRBV5-1 with TRBJ2-3; D perhaps matches TRBD1 (5 bases). The CDR3 DNA follows: TGCGCCAGCAGCTTGGGGATCGATGCAGGGCGTCTCACAGATACGCAGTATTTT. This encodes CASSLGIDAGRLTDTQYF.